This TCR beta chain was recorded in a study of T cell changes during pregnancy in multiple sclerosis. CDR3 length: 15 amino acids. J was trimmed by 0 bases and V by 3 bases; bases with no gene match: 1. CDR1 is MDHEN, CDR2 SYDVKM, per germline. The repertoire was sequenced with immunoSEQ multiplex PCR; TCRdb's copy has only in-frame clones and lacks some. The sample includes approximately 88,000 clones, over 80% of them seen just once. This clonotype was sampled from a female donor with multiple sclerosis, enrolled in a pregnancy study. V usage is TRBV28 and J usage is TRBJ2-3, with 9 bases lining up with TRBD2. The sequencing here drew on peripheral blood, taken in the first trimester of pregnancy. The CDR3 region has the DNA TGTGCCAGCAGTTTTAGCGGGGGCAGCACAGATACGCAGTATTTT. It is translated as CASSFSGGSTDTQYF.